This T cell receptor beta chain was identified in a study of vaccination and CD4 T cells after COVID-19. The wider study: In the convalescent cohort, there were six males and four females, two of them Hispanic.

In the case of this clonotype: The antigen remains undetermined.

Time point noted: late sampling 161 to 241 days after vaccination in three convalescent patients. The treatment here: approximately nine-day PBMC culture with coronavirus spike peptide pools or control peptides (ViraFEST assay). General study findings and limits: Convalescent patients' median share of reactive clones seen only post-vaccination was about 87%.

CDR3 length equals 16 residues. CDR1 and CDR2 from the germline V gene are MNHEY and SMNVEV (reference sequence). With V trimmed by 4 bases and J by 7 bases, 5 bases remained unmatched. The Oncomine TCR Beta short-read assay sequenced DNA from cultured CD4+ T cells. MiXCR, run by TCRdb on the PCR reads, gives a single entry per CDR3 protein. Here the sample spans approximately 17,000 distinct CDR3 sequences, less than 60% being singletons. The chain employs TRBV27 and TRBJ1-6; 12 bases map to TRBD1. This TCR was sampled from a human donor who had recovered from COVID-19. This sample comprised CD4+ T cells from blood, cultured in vitro, obtained about 7 months after SARS-CoV-2 vaccination. The CDR3 is CASSSGQGAWNSPLHF. The CDR3 DNA reads TGTGCCAGCAGTTCGGGACAGGGGGCCTGGAATTCACCCCTCCACTTT.